This T cell receptor beta chain was sequenced in a study of blood T cell repertoires in COVID-19. Study overall: PBMCs, B-cell-depleted T cells, or T cells were the source of the cDNA or gDNA that made up the material.

The data were produced by immunoSEQ multiplex PCR, yet TCRdb's version contains in-frame clones alone and is incomplete. The sample lists around 100,000 clones; approximately 88% were seen once. There are a few counts of this clone. CDR1 SGHTS and CDR2 YDEGEE come from the germline V gene. The CDR3 extends over 15 amino acids. Trimming took off 4 bases at V and 4 bases at J, with 14 bases between the two ends. This sequence joins TRBV5-8 and TRBJ2-2, with D maybe TRBD2 (5 bases). The TCR sequence derives from a woman aged 40 to 50 with acute or convalescent COVID-19. The source material was peripheral blood. The CDR3 loop is CASSPAGVATGELFF. DNA for the CDR3: TGTGCCAGCAGCCCGGCCGGGGTGGCCACCGGGGAGCTGTTTTTT.